This T cell receptor beta chain was captured by sequencing in a study of T cell repertoires in cytomegalovirus infection. On the study more broadly: Shared public TCR beta signatures pointed to both CMV infection and a matching HLA type.

In this sample, this clonotype turned up a few times. The antigen is unknown. General study results and limits: Dominating the ex vivo response were TCR beta clonotypes that were CMV-specific and HLA-C-restricted.

Trimming pared 0 bases from V and 2 bases from J, leaving 13 bases between. CDR3 length: 16 residues. Per germline, CDR1 SEHNR and CDR2 FQNEAQ (reference sequence). TCRdb re-derived calls from the reads in MiXCR, one entry per CDR3 protein. The sample carries some 120,000 distinct CDR3 sequences, roughly a third recorded once. The chain recombines TRBV7-9 with TRBJ2-5, with a possible D match to TRBD2 (6 bases). The clonotype comes from a human donor in good health (CMV status not recorded). Some clones in this sample may be carry-over from other donors' samples. The sequences come from CD8+ T cells from cultured PBMCs, collected from culture after CMV antigen stimulation. The CDR3 DNA follows: TGTGCCAGCAGCTTAGCAAGGGAGGCAGCACAAGAGACCCAGTACTTC. Its translation is CASSLAREAAQETQYF.